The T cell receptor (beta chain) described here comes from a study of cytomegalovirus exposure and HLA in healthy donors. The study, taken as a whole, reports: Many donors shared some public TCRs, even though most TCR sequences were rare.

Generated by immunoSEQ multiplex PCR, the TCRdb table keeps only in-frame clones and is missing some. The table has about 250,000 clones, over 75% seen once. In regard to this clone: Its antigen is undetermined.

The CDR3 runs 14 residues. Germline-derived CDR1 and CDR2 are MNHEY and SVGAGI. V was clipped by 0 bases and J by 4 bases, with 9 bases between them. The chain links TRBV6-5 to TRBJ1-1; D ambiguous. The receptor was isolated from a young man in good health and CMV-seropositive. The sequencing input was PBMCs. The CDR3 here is CASSYSEGGTEAFF. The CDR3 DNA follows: TGTGCCAGCAGTTACTCGGAGGGAGGCACTGAAGCTTTCTTT.